This T cell receptor beta chain was documented in a study of vaccination effects on CD4 cells after COVID-19. Study as a whole: Antigen-specific CD4+ T cell clonotypes were called by their expansion after viral peptide-pool culture in ViraFEST. Every participant took two doses of the BNT162b2 or mRNA-1273 vaccine.

CD4+ T cell isolation took place after about nine days of culture. Vaccinated participants had no history of SARS-CoV-2 infection and tested negative for nucleocapsid antibodies. With 4 bases removed from V and 1 base from J, the gap between germline ends came to 7 bases. Germline assignment: CDR1 SEHNR and CDR2 FQNEAQ (reference sequence). CDR3 size: 13 residues. Regarding this clone: The antigen is not known.

Only in-frame clones appear in the TCRdb table, and some are missing; sequencing was by immunoSEQ multiplex PCR. The table has around 46,000 clones, 50% to 80% seen once. The sequenced sample was CD4+ T cells from PBMCs cultured without peptide, obtained before COVID-19 vaccination. This chain connects TRBV7-9 to TRBJ1-1; no definite D call. The sequence was obtained from a human donor who received a COVID-19 vaccine. CDR3 protein: CASSYSTNTEAFF. Here the CDR3 DNA reads TGTGCCAGCAGCTATTCGACGAACACTGAAGCTTTCTTT.